This T cell receptor beta chain was recovered during a study of control samples from healthy donors and cancer patients (dated by TCRdb to 2020 to 2022). The cysteine opens and the phenylalanine closes a CDR3 of 13 amino acids. The sequence is cut down to CDR3 DNA, 39 bases in frame from base 1. The V and J ends are trimmed by 0 bases and 6 bases, leaving 7 bases between them. The germline V gene gives CDR1 as SGHDT and CDR2 as YYEEEE. Remarks on this clone: What this receptor recognizes is not known. Per-base qualities were not stored, and no clone one base away is much larger.

Libraries were made using the immunoSEQ multiplex PCR assay. This is the immuneACCESS table as TCRdb keeps it, with only in-frame sequences that have V and J called. A part of the clones is gone; compared with another copy, unresolved V genes explain less than half, and the rest is unexplained. The sample records 100,000 to 150,000 clones, roughly 84% of which are singletons. The top ten clonotypes cover 8% to 9% of the sample. The chain is assembled from TRBV5-6 and TRBJ2-1, with no confidently assigned D gene. The sequenced material came from blood. The TCR originated in a man aged 40-50 years in good health. The bases read TGTGCCAGCAGCTTGGTAGCCCCCAATGAGCAGTTCTTC. The resulting protein is CASSLVAPNEQFF.